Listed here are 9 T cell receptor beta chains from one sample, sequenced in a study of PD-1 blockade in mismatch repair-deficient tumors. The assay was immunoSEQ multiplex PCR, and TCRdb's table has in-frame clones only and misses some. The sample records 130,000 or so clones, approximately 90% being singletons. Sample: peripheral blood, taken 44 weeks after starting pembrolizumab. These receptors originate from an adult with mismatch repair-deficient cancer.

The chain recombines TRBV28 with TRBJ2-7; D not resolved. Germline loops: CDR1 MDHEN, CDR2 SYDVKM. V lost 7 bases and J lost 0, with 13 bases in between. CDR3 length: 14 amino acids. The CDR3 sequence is CASTETPSSYEQYF. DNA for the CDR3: TGTGCCAGCACAGAGACTCCCAGCTCCTACGAGCAGTACTTC.

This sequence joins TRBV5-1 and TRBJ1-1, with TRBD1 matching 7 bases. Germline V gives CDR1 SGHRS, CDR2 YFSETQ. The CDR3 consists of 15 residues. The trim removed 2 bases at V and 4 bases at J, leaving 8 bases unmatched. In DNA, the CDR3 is TGCGCCAGCAGCTTTACAGGGGACTGGAGCACTGAAGCTTTCTTT. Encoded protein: CASSFTGDWSTEAFF.

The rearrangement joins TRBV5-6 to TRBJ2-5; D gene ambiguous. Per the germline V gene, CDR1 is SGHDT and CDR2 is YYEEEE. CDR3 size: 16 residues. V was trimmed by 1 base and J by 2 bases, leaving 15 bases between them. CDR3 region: CASSLPRSYEQETQYF. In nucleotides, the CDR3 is TGTGCCAGCAGCTTGCCGCGGTCCTATGAGCAAGAGACCCAGTACTTC.

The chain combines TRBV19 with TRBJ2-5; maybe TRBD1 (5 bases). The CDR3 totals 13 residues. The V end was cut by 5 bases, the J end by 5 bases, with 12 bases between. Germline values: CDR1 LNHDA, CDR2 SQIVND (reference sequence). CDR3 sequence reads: CASSEAGWETQYF. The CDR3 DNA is TGTGCCAGTAGTGAGGCAGGGTGGGAGACCCAGTACTTC.

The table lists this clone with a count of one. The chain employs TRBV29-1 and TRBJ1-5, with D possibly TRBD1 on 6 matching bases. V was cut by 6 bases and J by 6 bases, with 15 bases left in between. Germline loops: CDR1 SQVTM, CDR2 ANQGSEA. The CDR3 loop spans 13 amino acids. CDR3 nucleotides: TGCAGCGTGAGGGGGGAAATAGGTCAGCCCCAGCATTTT. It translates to CSVRGEIGQPQHF.

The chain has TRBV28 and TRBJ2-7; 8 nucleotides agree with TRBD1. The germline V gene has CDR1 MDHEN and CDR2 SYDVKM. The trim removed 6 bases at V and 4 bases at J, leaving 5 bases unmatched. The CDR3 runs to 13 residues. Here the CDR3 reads CASREGQVYEQYF. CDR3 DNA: TGTGCCAGCAGGGAGGGACAGGTATACGAGCAGTACTTC.

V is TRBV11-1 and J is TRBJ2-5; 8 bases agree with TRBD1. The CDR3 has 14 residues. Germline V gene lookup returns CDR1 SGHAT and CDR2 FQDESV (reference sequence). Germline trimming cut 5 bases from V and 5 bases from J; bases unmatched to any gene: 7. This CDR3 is CASSPRQGRETQYF. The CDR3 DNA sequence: TGTGCCAGCAGCCCGCGACAGGGGCGGGAGACCCAGTACTTC.

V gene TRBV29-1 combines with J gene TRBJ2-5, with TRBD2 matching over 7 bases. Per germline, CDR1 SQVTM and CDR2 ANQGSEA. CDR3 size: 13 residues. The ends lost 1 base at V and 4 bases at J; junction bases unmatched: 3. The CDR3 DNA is TGCAGCGTTGAAGGCGGGAGTTTAGAGACCCAGTACTTC. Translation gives CSVEGGSLETQYF. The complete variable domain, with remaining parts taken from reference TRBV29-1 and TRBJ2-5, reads SAVISQKPSRDICQRGTSLTIQCQVDSQVTMMFWYRQQPGQSLTLIATANQGSEATYESGFVIDKFPISRPNLTFSTLTVSNMSPEDSSIYLCSVEGGSLETQYFGPGTRLLVL.

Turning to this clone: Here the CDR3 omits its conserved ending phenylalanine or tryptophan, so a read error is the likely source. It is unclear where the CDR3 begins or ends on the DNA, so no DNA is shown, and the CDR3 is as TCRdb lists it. The CDR3 reads CASSDQGLSTL. This chain uses TRBV6-1 with TRBJ1-3. The CDR3 length is 11 residues, termini included. Germline assignment: CDR1 MNHNS and CDR2 SASEGT.